This T cell receptor (beta chain) was found in a study of T cell repertoires in cytomegalovirus infection. Study-level information: A matching HLA type, together with CMV infection, was signaled by public TCR beta signatures. Study-wide results and caveats: Across the ex vivo response, the dominant clonotypes were HLA-C-restricted CMV-specific TCR beta clonotypes. The study identified carriers of CMV plus the relevant HLA from cumulative public TCR beta family frequency.

This clonotype was seen more than once but under ten times. Antigen: not known. Via MiXCR, TCRdb re-called the reads, giving one row per CDR3 protein. The repertoire includes roughly 68,000 distinct CDR3 sequences, under 25% of them detected once, and 60% to 85% sits in the top ten. Germline lookup yields CDR1 SGHNT and CDR2 YENEEA. Trimming removed 3 bases from V and 0 bases from J, with 11 bases in between. The CDR3 is 15 amino acids. The specimen sequenced was PBMCs, sequenced either directly or after in vitro stimulation (not recorded which). The genes are TRBV11-3 and TRBJ2-5, with D perhaps TRBD1 (6 bases). The source of this sequence is a human donor in good health (CMV status not recorded). Some clones in this sample may be carry-over from other donors' samples. CDR3 sequence reads: CASSFSGTHQETQYF. In nucleotides, the CDR3 is TGTGCCAGCAGCTTCTCGGGGACACACCAAGAGACCCAGTACTTC. Full variable domain (rest looked up from reference TRBV11-3 and TRBJ2-5): EAGVVQSPRYKIIEKKQPVAFWCNPISGHNTLYWYLQNLGQGPELLIRYENEEAVDDSQLPKDRFSAERLKGVDSTLKIQPAELGDSAVYLCASSFSGTHQETQYFGPGTRLLVL.